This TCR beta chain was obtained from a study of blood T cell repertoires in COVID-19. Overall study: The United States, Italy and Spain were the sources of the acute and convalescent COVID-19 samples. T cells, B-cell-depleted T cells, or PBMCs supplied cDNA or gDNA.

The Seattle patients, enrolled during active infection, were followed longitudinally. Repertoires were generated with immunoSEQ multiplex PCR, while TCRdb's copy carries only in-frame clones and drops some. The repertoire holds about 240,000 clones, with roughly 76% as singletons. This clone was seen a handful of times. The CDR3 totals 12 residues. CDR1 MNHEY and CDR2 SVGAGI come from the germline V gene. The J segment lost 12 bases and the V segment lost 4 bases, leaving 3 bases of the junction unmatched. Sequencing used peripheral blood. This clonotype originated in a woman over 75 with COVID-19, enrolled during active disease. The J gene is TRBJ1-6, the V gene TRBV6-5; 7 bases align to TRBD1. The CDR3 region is CASSFRGLPLHF. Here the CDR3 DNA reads TGTGCCAGCAGTTTCAGGGGGTTACCCCTCCACTTT.